This TCR beta chain stems from a study of PD-1 blockade in mismatch repair-deficient tumors. The CDR3 is made up of 12 amino acids. J gave up 6 bases and V 5 bases, and 3 bases lay outside the gene matches. Per germline, CDR1 SGHVS and CDR2 FQNEAQ. Produced via immunoSEQ multiplex PCR; TCRdb's table is partial and in-frame only. The sample has some 51,000 clones; 81% are singletons. The chain joins TRBV7-8 to TRBJ2-7, with 8 nucleotides matching TRBD2. The specimen comprised peripheral blood, sampled 20 weeks after starting pembrolizumab. The clonotype comes from an adult with mismatch repair-deficient cancer. The CDR3 reads CASSGSGIEQYF. The CDR3 region has the DNA TGTGCCAGCAGCGGTAGCGGGATCGAGCAGTACTTC.